The 17 T cell receptor beta chains given below trace back to one sample, sequenced in a study of breast tumors, draining lymph nodes, adjacent tissues. TCRdb re-derived calls from the multiplex PCR reads in MiXCR, one entry per CDR3 protein. The sample has 140,000 or so distinct CDR3 sequences, 30% to 35% seen once; the top ten hold approximately 2.2%. The lymph nodes were axillary draining lymph nodes from breast cancer patients. The source material was axillary lymph node tissue. These receptors were collected from a female donor with breast cancer. Some clones in this sample may be carry-over from other donors' samples.

This clonotype has ten or more counts. V and J are TRBV20-1 and TRBJ2-1, with a weak D call TRBD2 (5 bases). The CDR3 extends over 17 amino acids. Trimming shortened V by 3 bases and J by 0 bases, and 18 bases separated the two germline ends. In germline, CDR1 is DFQATT, CDR2 SNEGSKA (reference sequence). CDR3 sequence: CSASPHQLGSSYNEQFF. CDR3 DNA sequence: TGCAGTGCTAGCCCCCATCAGCTGGGGAGCTCCTACAATGAGCAGTTCTTC.

About this clonotype itself: Likely a read error: the CDR3 ends without its conserved phenylalanine or tryptophan. The V and J genes are TRBV18 and TRBJ2-7; 11 bases agree with TRBD1. Germline CDR1 KGHSH, CDR2 LQKENI. The V and J ends lost 3 bases and 7 bases, in that order; junction bases with no gene match: 14. The CDR3 consists of 17 residues. CDR3 sequence: CASSPWTGGGSYNEQYL. CDR3 in DNA: TGTGCCAGCTCACCGTGGACAGGGGGCGGGAGCTACAATGAGCAGTACCTC.

This clonotype was detected many times. The chain employs TRBV7-8 and TRBJ2-3; 13 positions match TRBD2. V dropped 4 bases and J dropped 5; count of bases not matched to a gene: 12. CDR3 size: 18 residues. Germline CDR1 SGHVS, CDR2 FQNEAQ. The CDR3 sequence is CASSSGELAGGRRDTQYF. As DNA, the CDR3 is TGTGCCAGCAGCTCGGGGGAACTAGCGGGGGGGAGGAGAGATACGCAGTATTTT.

This chain joins TRBV5-4 and TRBJ1-2, with D perhaps TRBD1 (6 bases). This CDR3 is built from 16 residues. Trimming pared 0 bases from V and 7 bases from J, leaving 19 bases between. Germline values: CDR1 SGHNT, CDR2 YYREEE (reference sequence). CDR3 amino acids: CASSLVSGWQGPGYTF. The CDR3, as DNA: TGTGCCAGCAGCTTGGTTTCGGGATGGCAGGGGCCTGGCTACACCTTC.

In this sample, this clonotype turned up many times. This chain connects TRBV2 to TRBJ2-5; D perhaps matches TRBD1 (5 bases). V was shortened by 7 bases and J by 4 bases, with 16 bases between the two germline ends. The germline V gene has CDR1 SNHLY and CDR2 FYNNEI. This CDR3 region has 14 residues. CDR3 in amino acids: CASILPQGGETQYF. In DNA form, the CDR3 reads TGTGCCAGCATTCTCCCGCAGGGTGGAGAGACCCAGTACTTC.

This clonotype occurred many times. The rearrangement joins TRBV19 to TRBJ1-2; possible D gene TRBD1, 6 bases. The germline V gene encodes CDR1 LNHDA and CDR2 SQIVND (reference sequence). The CDR3 contains 13 residues. V was trimmed by 7 bases and J by 3 bases, leaving 12 bases between them. Written as DNA, the CDR3 is TGTGCCAGTACCGCTGACAGGTACTATGGCTACACCTTC. Residues: CASTADRYYGYTF.

This chain uses TRBV6-5 with TRBJ1-1; 9 positions agree with TRBD1. Germline-derived CDR1 and CDR2 are MNHEY and SVGAGI. This CDR3 is 14 amino acids long. V gave up 7 bases and J gave up 1 base; unmatched junction bases: 4. The DNA for the CDR3 is TGTGCCAGCAAGGGGACAGGGAGGAACACTGAAGCTTTCTTT. Protein product: CASKGTGRNTEAFF.

This clonotype has a count of ten or more. The junction departs from germline at one end; a sequencing error may be responsible. This sequence joins TRBV6-5 and TRBJ2-7, with D uncertain. CDR3 length: 13 residues. CDR1 and CDR2 (germline): MNHEY, SVGAGI. The CDR3 nucleotides are TGTGCCAGCAGTCACTCGATCCCCTACGAGCAGTACTTC. Amino acid sequence: CASSHSIPYEQYF.

This clonotype was seen repeatedly, ten times or more. The chain carries TRBV15 and TRBJ1-5, with D tentatively TRBD1 (5 bases). Germline V gene sequence: CDR1 LNHNV, CDR2 YYDKDF (reference sequence). The CDR3 has 13 amino acids. Trimming shortened V by 0 bases and J by 5 bases, and 5 bases separated the two germline ends. As DNA, the CDR3 is TGTGCCACCAGCAGAGAGGGGGATCAGCCCCAGCATTTT. It yields the protein CATSREGDQPQHF.

A remark on this clonotype: At one boundary the junction diverges from the germline segment, which might be a read error. The rearrangement uses TRBV6-1 and TRBJ1-2; 12 bases fit TRBD1. From germline, CDR1 is MNHNS and CDR2 SASEGT. This CDR3 is 14 amino acids long. The CDR3 sequence: CASRTGTGGYGDTF. The DNA of the CDR3 is TGTGCCAGCAGGACCGGGACAGGGGGCTATGGCGACACCTTC.

The sample holds many counts of this clonotype. The chain links TRBV30 to TRBJ2-1; the D gene is possibly TRBD2 (5 bases). V dropped 2 bases and J dropped 8 bases, with 16 bases sitting between them. This CDR3 has 14 amino acids. Germline V gene lookup returns CDR1 GTSNPN and CDR2 SVGIG (reference sequence). The CDR3 nucleotides are TGTGCCTGGAGTACCGCTCCCGGGGAGTATGAGCAGTTCTTC. Its translation is CAWSTAPGEYEQFF.

This clonotype was seen many times. V gene TRBV19 combines with J gene TRBJ2-6, with a weak D call TRBD1 (6 bases). Germline CDR1 LNHDA, CDR2 SQIVND (reference sequence). This CDR3 comprises 15 residues. Deletions cut 4 bases from V and 4 bases from J, with 11 bases between. The CDR3 reads CASSRGDRGANVLTF. In DNA, the CDR3 is TGTGCCAGTAGTAGAGGTGACAGGGGGGCCAACGTCCTGACTTTC.

In the case of this clonotype: The junction departs from the called germline gene at one end, perhaps through a read error. The chain uses TRBV7-8 and TRBJ2-1; a weak D match, TRBD2 (5 bases). Looked up from germline, CDR1 is SGHVS and CDR2 is FQNEAQ. This CDR3 has 15 residues. The CDR3 loop is CAGSQREGSYNEQFF. DNA for the CDR3: TGTGCCGGCAGCCAACGGGAAGGCTCCTACAATGAGCAGTTCTTC.

This clonotype was found a few times. This may stem from a read error, because a much larger clone lies one nucleotide away. The V call is TRBV11-2, the J call TRBJ2-7; D unclear. Deletions cut 2 bases from V and 7 bases from J, with 12 bases between. The CDR3 is 13 residues long. Germline V CDR1 and CDR2: SGHAT, FQNNGV. CDR3 nucleotides: TGTGCCAGCAGCTTAAATGGGGTGGCTGAGCAGTACTTC. Protein product: CASSLNGVAEQYF.

This clonotype was counted ten times or more. The chain recombines TRBV20-1 with TRBJ2-1; TRBD2 is a possible D gene (7 bases). CDR1 DFQATT and CDR2 SNEGSKA come from the germline V gene (reference sequence). V was trimmed by 6 bases and J by 6 bases, leaving 12 bases between them. The CDR3 is 12 residues long. The CDR3 sequence is CSAGGGRNEQFF. The CDR3 DNA follows: TGCAGTGCGGGGGGGGGGCGCAATGAGCAGTTCTTC.

V usage is TRBV7-6 and J usage is TRBJ2-1, with D possibly matching TRBD2 (6 bases). Trimming left V 4 bases short and J 7 bases short, with 20 bases between. From germline, CDR1 is SGHVS and CDR2 FNYEAQ. CDR3 size: 16 residues. The CDR3 region has the DNA TGTGCCAGCAGCTACCTACCGGGACTGCCTGGGAATGAGCAGTTCTTC. As protein: CASSYLPGLPGNEQFF.

The sample holds many counts of this clonotype. The rearrangement links TRBV9 to TRBJ2-3; D is unresolved. V dropped 4 bases and J dropped 0 bases, with 15 bases sitting between them. This CDR3 has 16 amino acids. The germline CDR1 and CDR2 sequences are SGDLS and YYNGEE. The CDR3 coding sequence is TGTGCCAGCAGCCCTAGGTGGGGTTCTAGCACAGATACGCAGTATTTT. Amino acids: CASSPRWGSSTDTQYF.